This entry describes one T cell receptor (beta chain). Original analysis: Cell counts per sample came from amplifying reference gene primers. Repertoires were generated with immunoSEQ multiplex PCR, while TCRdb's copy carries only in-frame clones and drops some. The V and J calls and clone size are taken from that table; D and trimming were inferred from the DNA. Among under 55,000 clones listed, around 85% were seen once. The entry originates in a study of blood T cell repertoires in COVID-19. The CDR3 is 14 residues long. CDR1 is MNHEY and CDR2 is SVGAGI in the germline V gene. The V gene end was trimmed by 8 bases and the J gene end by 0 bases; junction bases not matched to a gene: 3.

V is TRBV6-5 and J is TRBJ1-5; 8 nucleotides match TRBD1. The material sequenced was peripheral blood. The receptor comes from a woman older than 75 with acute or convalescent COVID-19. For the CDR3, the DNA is TGTGCCAGCCGACAGGGGCTTAGCAATCAGCCCCAGCATTTT. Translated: CASRQGLSNQPQHF.